This TCR beta chain stems from a study of blood T cell repertoires in COVID-19. For the study at large: Sources were T cells, B-cell-depleted T cells, or PBMCs; the material itself was cDNA or gDNA.

The authors' processing: Reference gene primer amplification in the assay estimated nucleated cell counts. Measured with immunoSEQ multiplex PCR; TCRdb has only the in-frame clones, and not every one. D and trimming come from the DNA, and the V and J calls and clone size come from that table. Found here are about 41,000 clones, 87% of them singletons; the top ten hold under 4.5%. Per the germline V gene, CDR1 is KGHSH and CDR2 is LQKENI. The CDR3 consists of 13 residues. V was trimmed by 6 bases and J by 4 bases, leaving 10 bases between them. The receptor's source is a man in his 60s with acute or convalescent COVID-19. The chain joins TRBV18 to TRBJ1-5, with a tentative D call TRBD1 (5 bases). Sequencing used peripheral blood. DNA of the CDR3: TGTGCCAGCTCCCCTGACAGAAATCAGCCCCAGCATTTT. Protein sequence: CASSPDRNQPQHF.